This TCR beta chain was found in a study of T cell responses to AZD1222 COVID-19 vaccine. This table comes from immunoSEQ multiplex PCR, and its TCRdb copy is limited to in-frame clones, with some not included. The sample carries 55,000 to 75,000 clones, 85% recorded once. Whole-study findings and limits: Mostly white British, mostly female donors; authors suggested clonal diversity may be underestimated.

V dropped 2 bases and J dropped 2; count of bases not matched to a gene: 11. Germline CDR1 and CDR2: SGHTA and FQGTGA. This CDR3 comprises 18 residues. On this clone itself: Antigen unknown.

This sequence joins TRBV7-3 and TRBJ2-5; 10 bases fit TRBD2. This sequence was found in an adult in good health. Source: peripheral blood, taken on day 0 of AZD1222 vaccination. The CDR3 coding sequence is TGTGCCAGCAGCTTACTGGGGGCTAGCGGGGGAGGACAAGAGACCCAGTACTTC. This gives the protein CASSLLGASGGGQETQYF.